This T cell receptor (beta chain) was recovered during a study of T cell repertoires in cytomegalovirus infection. In the study overall: Recently described HLA-C-restricted plus well-studied HLA-B-restricted CMV epitopes were used. CMV infection plus the matching HLA type was flagged by public TCR beta signatures. Study-level findings and limits: Summed public TCR beta family frequency identified CMV carriers bearing the relevant HLA. HLA-C-restricted TCR beta clonotypes specific for CMV led the ex vivo response.

Germline V gives CDR1 MNHEY, CDR2 SMNVEV (reference sequence). Deletions cut 4 bases from V and 3 bases from J, with 16 bases between. This CDR3 spans 15 amino acids. MiXCR was run by TCRdb on the reads, yielding one entry per CDR3 protein. Of approximately 770,000 distinct CDR3 sequences listed, roughly 28% are singletons. This clonotype was picked up a small number of times. What it binds is unknown. The source of this sequence is a human donor in good health (CMV status not recorded). Some clones in this sample may be carry-over from other donors' samples. Sequencing was performed on cultured CD8+ T cells from PBMCs, taken from culture after CMV antigen stimulation. V gene TRBV27 combines with J gene TRBJ2-7; D gene ambiguous. The CDR3 bases are TGTGCCAGCAGTTCCTCAGGCGGAAAAGACTACGAGCAGTACTTC. Its protein product is CASSSSGGKDYEQYF.